One sample yielded the 25 T cell receptor delta chains listed below, sequenced in a study of gamma-delta chains in newborns, infants, children. TCRdb re-called the reads using CATT. The sample has more than 9,000 delta-chain clones; 3.5% are singletons. The material sequenced was blood. These receptors all stem from a child who was a newborn, infant or young child, either healthy, febrile or measles-vaccinated (not recorded which).

The genes are TRDV2 and TRDJ1; 7 nucleotides agree with TRDD3. Losses at the gene ends were 0 bases for V and 0 bases for J; bases not matched to a gene: 6. The CDR3 has 16 residues. CDR1 and CDR2 from the germline V gene are GEAIGNYY and EKD. The CDR3 bases are TGTGCCTGTGACACCGTGGAGGATACGTACACCGATAAACTCATCTTT. Protein: CACDTVEDTYTDKLIF.

As to this clone: Since a much larger clone is just one base distant, this may be a read error. The same CDR3 can be traced to other DNA sequences in this sample. The chain recombines TRDV2 with TRDJ3; 10 positions agree with TRDD3. The CDR3 contains 18 residues. V was clipped by 1 base and J by 0 bases; unmatched bases: 2. The germline gives CDR1 GEAIGNYY, CDR2 EKD. As DNA, the CDR3 is TGTGCCTGTGACACAGCTGGGGGATACTCCTGGGACACCCGACAGATGTTTTTC. This translates into CACDTAGGYSWDTRQMFF.

This clone has a handful of counts. The chain recombines TRDV3 with TRDJ1; 10 bases fit TRDD3. Per germline, CDR1 TVYSNPD and CDR2 GDNSRS (reference sequence). Trimming took 2 bases from V and 8 from J; bases not matched to a gene: 11. This CDR3 has 14 residues. As DNA, the CDR3 is TGTGCCTTTCCGGCTGGGGGATATACTCTAAAACTCATCTTT. The encoded protein is CAFPAGGYTLKLIF.

This clone came up a few times. The rearrangement links TRDV3 to TRDJ1; 10 bases map to TRDD3. Looked up from germline, CDR1 is TVYSNPD and CDR2 is GDNSRS (reference sequence). After removal of 0 bases from V and 0 bases from J, the junction contained 22 bases not matched to a gene. This CDR3 is 21 amino acids long. The CDR3 here is CAFRARDLLLGDFRYTDKLIF. CDR3 in DNA: TGTGCCTTTAGGGCTCGAGACCTTTTACTGGGGGATTTCCGATACACCGATAAACTCATCTTT.

This clone was picked up a small number of times. The rearrangement joins TRDV1 to TRDJ1, with a possible D match to TRDD3 (6 bases). Germline CDR1 reads TSWWSYY; CDR2 reads QGS. This CDR3 spans 20 amino acids. V lost 7 bases and J 7 bases, leaving 37 bases between the germline ends. The CDR3 bases are TGTGCTCTTGCATCAATTTTCGGGGGAACGGGGGGTACTGGCCGTTCTAAACTCATCTTT. This sequence encodes CALASIFGGTGGTGRSKLIF.

This clone has only a few counts. This sequence joins TRDV1 and TRDJ1; 8 bases align to TRDD3. CDR1 is TSWWSYY, CDR2 QGS, per germline. The J segment lost 0 bases and the V segment lost 3 bases, leaving 15 bases of the junction unmatched. The CDR3 is 19 amino acids. The CDR3 bases are TGTGCTCTTGGGGAGCCCGGCGCGCACTGGGGGCTGGACACCGATAAACTCATCTTT. Translating gives CALGEPGAHWGLDTDKLIF.

The rearrangement joins TRDV1 to TRDJ1; the match to TRDD3 covers 7 bases. The V gene's germline CDR1 is TSWWSYY and CDR2 QGS. There are 20 residues in the CDR3. The trim removed 2 bases at V and 0 bases at J, leaving 18 bases unmatched. CDR3 bases: TGTGCTCTTGGGGAAACTTCGAACTGGGGCCTTATCCCGTACACCGATAAACTCATCTTT. Residues: CALGETSNWGLIPYTDKLIF.

The J gene call is TRDJ1, but no V gene call exists; whether TRDD3, the table's D call, matches the DNA was not checked. The CDR3 runs 20 residues. The CDR3 sequence: CALGELLRGRTGPYTDKLIF. CDR3 DNA sequence: TGTGCTCTTGGGGAACTCCTTCGAGGGAGAACTGGGCCGTACACCGATAAACTCATCTTT.

This clone is classed as medium-sized. V usage is TRDV1 and J usage is TRDJ1, with 9 bases that match TRDD3. Germline V CDR1 and CDR2: TSWWSYY, QGS. The CDR3 covers 15 residues. Trimming took 3 bases from V and 0 from J; bases not matched to a gene: 2. CDR3 loop: CALGDPGGYTDKLIF. The CDR3, as DNA: TGTGCTCTTGGGGACCCTGGGGGATACACCGATAAACTCATCTTT.

The rearrangement links TRDV2 to TRDJ1; 9 bases align to TRDD3. Germline lookup yields CDR1 GEAIGNYY and CDR2 EKD. Losses at the gene ends were 3 bases for V and 0 bases for J; bases not matched to a gene: 13. The CDR3 covers 18 residues. CDR3 bases: TGTGCCTGTGACGGCTTACTGGGGGGATACTGGTACACCGATAAACTCATCTTT. As protein: CACDGLLGGYWYTDKLIF.

There are a few counts of this clone. The CDR3 loop reads CALGESLPRTGGYDKLIF. The CDR3 DNA reads as TGTGCTCTTGGGGAGTCCCTTCCTAGAACTGGGGGATACGATAAACTCATCTTT. The rearrangement links TRDV1 to TRDJ1; 11 nucleotides agree with TRDD3. This CDR3 is built from 18 residues. Germline lookup yields CDR1 TSWWSYY and CDR2 QGS. V dropped 3 bases and J dropped 4; count of bases not matched to a gene: 13.

This clone has a handful of counts. The genes are TRDV1 and TRDJ1; tentative D call: TRDD2 (6 bases). Germline V gene data show CDR1 as TSWWSYY and CDR2 as QGS. The CDR3 totals 17 residues. V lost 0 bases and J lost 8, with 22 bases in between. CDR3 DNA: TGTGCTCTTGGGGAACTAGGGGTCCTACCCCCTTCTGGGAAACTCATCTTT. Protein sequence: CALGELGVLPPSGKLIF.

This clone turned up a few times. This chain uses TRDV1 with TRDJ1; TRDD3 matches 8 bases. Germline values: CDR1 TSWWSYY, CDR2 QGS. This CDR3 contains 22 residues. Losses at the gene ends were 0 bases for V and 0 bases for J; bases not matched to a gene: 21. This CDR3 reads CALGELEGPNTALGANTDKLIF. The CDR3 DNA follows: TGTGCTCTTGGGGAACTAGAGGGTCCTAATACTGCACTGGGGGCCAACACCGATAAACTCATCTTT.

About this clone: At one boundary the junction diverges from the germline segment, which might be a read error. The V and J genes are TRDV2 and TRDJ3, with a possible D match to TRDD3 (6 bases). No J gene is reported in TCRdb; it was inferred here by comparing the DNA with germline. The germline gives CDR1 GEAIGNYY, CDR2 EKD. The CDR3 contains 22 residues. The CDR3 here is CASDTVGGSGIPSSWDTRQMFF. CDR3 nucleotide sequence: TGTGCCAGTGACACCGTCGGCGGGTCGGGGATCCCAAGCTCCTGGGACACCCGACAGATGTTTTTC.

A note on this clone: The junction shows a germline mismatch at one end, possibly a read error. The chain links TRDV2 to TRDJ2, with D possibly matching TRDD3 (5 bases). Germline V gene lookup returns CDR1 GEAIGNYY and CDR2 EKD. The CDR3 is 15 amino acids. The CDR3 here is CACDTLGSGAAQPFF. DNA for the CDR3: TGTGCCTGTGACACCTTGGGGTCCGGGGCAGCACAACCCTTCTTT.

Comment on this clone: This may arise from a read error, as a much more abundant clone is one base away. Additional DNA sequences in this sample encode the identical CDR3. The chain recombines TRDV2 with TRDJ2; 9 bases map to TRDD3. Trimming removed 3 bases from V and 5 bases from J; junction bases left unmatched: 3. The CDR3 runs 14 residues. Per the germline V gene, CDR1 is GEAIGNYY and CDR2 is EKD. CDR3 nucleotides: TGTGCCTGTGACGTACTGGGGGAAACAGCACAACTCTTCTTT. Amino acid sequence: CACDVLGETAQLFF.

This clone was picked up a small number of times. The V call is TRDV1, the J call TRDJ1; TRDD3 aligns across 7 bases. The germline CDR1 and CDR2 sequences are TSWWSYY and QGS. Trimming cost V 3 bases and J 2 bases; bases outside gene matches: 27. This CDR3 region has 22 residues. DNA of the CDR3: TGTGCTCTTGGGGAGTCTGCCATCTTCCCTCCACCTATCTGGGGGCCTACCGATAAACTCATCTTT. Translated, it gives CALGESAIFPPPIWGPTDKLIF.

The chain uses TRDV2 and TRDJ1; 11 bases align to TRDD3. The germline CDR1 and CDR2 sequences are GEAIGNYY and EKD. This CDR3 has 21 amino acids. V dropped 6 bases and J dropped 6; count of bases not matched to a gene: 29. The CDR3 reads CACLPMVGDTRETPFHHKLIF. As DNA, the CDR3 is TGTGCCTGTCTACCAATGGTGGGGGATACGCGGGAAACCCCTTTCCACCATAAACTCATCTTT.

The gene calls are TRDV1 and TRDJ1, with D maybe TRDD3 (6 bases). Trimming took off 4 bases at V and 0 bases at J, with 18 bases between the two ends. CDR3 size: 17 residues. Germline V gene data show CDR1 as TSWWSYY and CDR2 as QGS. CDR3 loop: CALGGFLIGGYTDKLIF. The DNA of the CDR3 is TGTGCTCTTGGGGGATTCCTGATTGGGGGGTACACCGATAAACTCATCTTT.

This clone was found a few times. This chain connects TRDV1 to TRDJ1, with 7 bases fitting TRDD3. V trimming: 3 bases; J trimming: 7 bases; junction bases outside the gene matches: 23. Germline lookup yields CDR1 TSWWSYY and CDR2 QGS. The CDR3 loop spans 19 amino acids. In DNA, the CDR3 is TGTGCTCTTGGGGACGATCCTGGCCTACTGGGGATAGGATACCCTAAACTCATCTTT. It translates to CALGDDPGLLGIGYPKLIF.

This clone was detected a few times. This may be a read error: a much more frequent sequence differs by one nucleotide. Different DNA sequences within this sample yield the same CDR3. The V gene is TRDV2, the J gene TRDJ3; TRDD3 might be the D (6 bases). Germline loops: CDR1 GEAIGNYY, CDR2 EKD. This CDR3 has 19 residues. Trimming cost V 0 bases and J 0 bases, with 14 bases left between them. The CDR3 DNA is TGTGCCTGTGACACCCCCGGGGATCGCAGCTCCTGGGACACCCGACAGATGTTTTTC. Protein: CACDTPGDRSSWDTRQMFF.

The V gene is TRDV1, the J gene TRDJ1; D is undetermined. Germline V gene lookup returns CDR1 TSWWSYY and CDR2 QGS. The ends were cut back, 5 bases at V and 0 bases at J, with 10 bases in the middle. This CDR3 spans 14 amino acids. The CDR3 loop reads CALGQSVYTDKLIF. The CDR3 DNA reads as TGTGCTCTTGGGCAATCGGTGTACACCGATAAACTCATCTTT.

This sequence joins TRDV1 and TRDJ1, with D maybe TRDD3 (6 bases). This CDR3 has 15 amino acids. The V and J ends lost 3 bases and 8 bases respectively, with 19 bases between them. In germline, CDR1 is TSWWSYY, CDR2 QGS. The CDR3 nucleotides are TGTGCTCTTGGGGATCCGCTCCACCGGGGGACCAAACTCATCTTT. This codes for CALGDPLHRGTKLIF.

This chain uses TRDV1 with TRDJ1, with D maybe TRDD3 (5 bases). CDR1 is TSWWSYY and CDR2 is QGS in the germline V gene. The germline V and J ends were trimmed by 3 bases and 3 bases, with 17 bases remaining between them. The CDR3 consists of 16 residues. CDR3 sequence (DNA): TGTGCTCTTGGGGACCCTAAGAATGAGGGGGCCGATAAACTCATCTTT. Residues: CALGDPKNEGADKLIF.

This clone was seen a few times. The chain has TRDV2 and TRDJ3; 11 nucleotides agree with TRDD3. Germline V gene sequence: CDR1 GEAIGNYY, CDR2 EKD. The CDR3 is 19 amino acids. J was trimmed by 0 bases and V by 1 base; bases with no gene match: 4. CDR3 amino acids: CACDTVLGDISWDTRQMFF. The CDR3 nucleotides read TGTGCCTGTGACACGGTACTGGGGGATATCTCCTGGGACACCCGACAGATGTTTTTC.